The 9 T cell receptor beta chains below were found in one sample sequenced in a study of vaccination and CD4 T cells after COVID-19 (dated by TCRdb to 2022 to 2024). Their specific antigens are unknown. The library was prepared using PCR. The instrument was an Illumina iSeq 100. DNA from cultured CD4+ T cells was subjected to TCR sequencing with the Oncomine TCR Beta short-read assay at the Johns Hopkins FTIC core. TCRdb applied fastp at Q25 and MiXCR to the public reads, then kept only in-frame beta chains. Rows matching on CDR3 protein sequence are summarized as one entry with the most common DNA and genes. This sample has 3,500 to 4,000 distinct CDR3 sequences in its table, and more than 13% of those were observed once. Under 20% of the sample is taken by the ten largest. The meaning of the sample's treatment or condition label: roughly nine-day PBMC culture with coronavirus spike peptide pools or control peptides (ViraFEST assay).

Specimen: CD4+ T cells from blood, cultured in vitro. These receptors were obtained from a human donor who had recovered from COVID-19.

This chain connects TRBV6-2 or TRBV6-3 to TRBJ2-7; no clear D gene. The V gene lost 5 bases and the J gene lost 3 bases, with 5 bases spanning the gap. This CDR3 is 11 amino acids long. Per the germline V gene, CDR1 is MNHEY and CDR2 is SVGEGT. The CDR3 region has the DNA TGTGCCAGCAGTGATTTCTACGAGCAGTACTTC. Translated, it gives CASSDFYEQYF.

This clonotype was seen only a few times. This chain joins TRBV19 and TRBJ1-5; possibly TRBD1 for D (5 bases). Deletions cut 5 bases from V and 7 bases from J, with 18 bases between. The length of the CDR3 is 15 residues. CDR1 LNHDA and CDR2 SQIVND come from the germline V gene (reference sequence). The CDR3 DNA is TGTGCCAGTAGTCAGTCGAGGACAAATTCGCAGCCCCAGCATTTT. Its translation is CASSQSRTNSQPQHF. The variable domain in full, with the rest retrieved from reference TRBV19 and TRBJ1-5, is DGGITQSPKYLFRKEGQNVTLSCEQNLNHDAMYWYRQDPGQGLRLIYYSQIVNDFQKGDIAEGYSVSREKKESFPLTVTSAQKNPTAFYLCASSQSRTNSQPQHFGDGTRLSIL.

V is TRBV4-1 and J is TRBJ2-1, with 11 bases matching TRBD1. CDR1 and CDR2 (germline): MGHRA, YSYEKL. The CDR3 covers 16 residues. With V trimmed by 0 bases and J by 7 bases, 5 bases remained unmatched. DNA for the CDR3: TGCGCCAGCAGCCAAGATCGGGGACAGGGGGAGAATGAGCAGTTCTTC. Translation gives CASSQDRGQGENEQFF.

This rearrangement joins TRBV11-2 to TRBJ2-1, with 10 bases matching TRBD2. The CDR3 has 17 residues. The ends lost 2 bases at V and 3 bases at J; junction bases unmatched: 7. CDR1 and CDR2 from the germline V gene are SGHAT and FQNNGV. CDR3 nucleotide sequence: TGTGCCAGCAGCTTACCCCAGAAGCGGGGGGGCTACAATGAGCAGTTCTTC. It is translated as CASSLPQKRGGYNEQFF.

By proportion, this clonotype is medium-sized. This rearrangement joins TRBV20-1 to TRBJ2-3; 10 nucleotides match TRBD2. The CDR3 is made up of 16 amino acids. Germline assignment: CDR1 DFQATT and CDR2 SNEGSKA (reference sequence). V was clipped by 6 bases and J by 5 bases; unmatched bases: 14. CDR3 nucleotide sequence: TGCAGTGCCGGCATTCCCTTAGCGGGGGGCATAGATACGCAGTATTTT. It specifies CSAGIPLAGGIDTQYF.

The genes are TRBV4-1 and TRBJ1-4; D unresolved. Trimming removed 0 bases from V and 5 bases from J, with 10 bases in between. CDR1 and CDR2 (germline): MGHRA, YSYEKL. There are 15 residues in the CDR3. The CDR3 nucleotides are TGCGCCAGCAGCCAAGAGTTAAGAGCAAATGAAAAACTGTTTTTT. Encoded protein: CASSQELRANEKLFF.

This clonotype has a handful of counts. The chain carries TRBV18 and TRBJ2-6; D perhaps matches TRBD1 (6 bases). The V end was cut by 6 bases, the J end by 0 bases, with 15 bases between. The CDR3 loop spans 17 amino acids. Germline V gives CDR1 KGHSH, CDR2 LQKENI. The CDR3 loop reads CASSGQITLSGANVLTF. CDR3 sequence (DNA): TGTGCCAGCTCCGGACAGATTACTCTCTCTGGGGCCAACGTCCTGACTTTC. The full variable domain, rest sourced from reference TRBV18 and TRBJ2-6, is NAGVMQNPRHLVRRRGQEARLRCSPMKGHSHVYWYRQLPEEGLKFMVYLQKENIIDESGMPKERFSAEFPKEGPSILRIQQVVRGDSAAYFCASSGQITLSGANVLTFGAGSRLTVL.

This chain joins TRBV12-3 or TRBV12-4 and TRBJ2-2, with D possibly TRBD1 on 6 matching bases. V dropped 1 base and J dropped 4 bases, with 10 bases sitting between them. The CDR3 extends over 15 amino acids. Here the CDR3 reads CASSLGRGSTGELFF. As DNA, the CDR3 is TGTGCCAGCAGTTTAGGAAGGGGGAGCACCGGGGAGCTGTTTTTT.

In this sample, this clonotype turned up a few times. The gene calls are TRBV30 and TRBJ2-1; the D gene is possibly TRBD2 (6 bases). V was trimmed by 3 bases and J by 4 bases, leaving 7 bases between them. Per the germline V gene, CDR1 is GTSNPN and CDR2 is SVGIG (reference sequence). The CDR3 is made up of 12 amino acids. CDR3 nucleotide sequence: TGTGCCTGGAGCGGGGGTTACAATGAGCAGTTCTTC. Translating gives CAWSGGYNEQFF.